This T cell receptor (beta chain) derives from a study of T cell repertoires in cytomegalovirus infection. At the level of the study: From public TCR beta signatures came an indication of both CMV infection and matching HLA type. Whole-study findings and limits: Of the TCR beta families, the public ones yielded a cumulative frequency that identified carriers of CMV plus the relevant HLA.

This clonotype was seen at least ten times. As yet, its antigen is unknown. TCRdb ran MiXCR on the reads and lists one entry per CDR3 protein. The data hold 200,000 to 250,000 distinct CDR3 sequences, with roughly an eighth observed a single time. Trimming removed 0 bases at V and 8 bases at J, with 11 bases between. Germline CDR1 is SGHTA and CDR2 is FQGNSA. This CDR3 contains 14 residues. This chain uses TRBV7-2 with TRBJ2-1; D is undetermined. Sequencing used PBMCs. The receptor's source is a human donor in good health (CMV status not recorded). Some clones in this sample may be carry-over from other donors' samples. The CDR3 DNA follows: TGTGCCAGCAGCTTAGCCACAAGTGTTGATGAGCAGTTCTTC. Its protein is CASSLATSVDEQFF. The variable domain in full, with the rest retrieved from reference TRBV7-2 and TRBJ2-1, is GAGVSQSPSNKVTEKGKDVELRCDPISGHTALYWYRQSLGQGLEFLIYFQGNSAPDKSGLPSDRFSAERTGGSVSTLTIQRTQQEDSAVYLCASSLATSVDEQFFGPGTRLTVL.